This T cell receptor beta chain derives from a study of cytomegalovirus exposure and HLA in healthy donors. Study summary: From HLA-typed donors, an early data release held 70 million to 100 million unique TCRs.

A word on this clone: Antigen: not known.

The ends lost 1 base at V and 3 bases at J; junction bases unmatched: 5. Germline V CDR1 and CDR2: MGHRA, YSYEKL. This CDR3 is 16 amino acids long. 60 Vbeta and 13 Jbeta primers were used in PCR. Measured with immunoSEQ multiplex PCR; TCRdb has only the in-frame clones, and not every one. The sample lists under 150,000 clones, approximately 80% occurring once. General observations from the study: Cytomegalovirus association was listed for 170 or so TCR beta chains. Previously analyzed data showed that most TCR beta V segments were productive at a frequency of about 90% or about 30%.

The chain links TRBV4-1 to TRBJ2-2, with 7 bases identical to TRBD2. Material for sequencing was PBMCs. This receptor was taken from a girl aged 2 to 10 in good health and CMV-seronegative. The CDR3: CASSQGWLADTGELFF. In DNA, the CDR3 is TGCGCCAGCAGCCAAGGGTGGCTAGCGGACACCGGGGAGCTGTTTTTT.